These 29 T cell receptor beta chains originate from one sample sequenced in a study of blood T cells in healthy people across ages. Next came a second PCR, run for about 6 to 12 cycles, which used a sample-barcoded 5' primer along with a J-beta primer mix. MiXCR, run by TCRdb on the 5' RACE reads, gives a single entry per CDR3 protein. In the table there are approximately 760,000 distinct CDR3 sequences, roughly 25% of which are singletons. The data were also submitted as part of a second study, on T cells of mothers and their children.

Input material: blood. All receptors derive from a boy between 10 and 17 years old in good health.

The gene calls are TRBV27 and TRBJ1-6, with 8 bases that match TRBD1. Losses at the gene ends were 3 bases for V and 10 bases for J; bases not matched to a gene: 5. This CDR3 comprises 14 residues. Germline assignment: CDR1 MNHEY and CDR2 SMNVEV (reference sequence). Here the CDR3 DNA reads TGTGCCAGCAGTTTGACAGGGGTAGGGTCACCCCTCCACTTT. This gives the protein CASSLTGVGSPLHF.

This clonotype was seen a handful of times. The V gene is TRBV2, the J gene TRBJ2-1; D uncertain. Germline-derived CDR1 and CDR2 are SNHLY and FYNNEI. V lost 4 bases, J lost 6 bases, and 10 bases lay in between. This CDR3 has 13 residues. Written as DNA, the CDR3 is TGTGCCAGCAGTGTTGTAGGGATCAATGAGCAGTTCTTC. This sequence encodes CASSVVGINEQFF. The full variable domain, its missing parts supplied by reference TRBV2 and TRBJ2-1, is EPEVTQTPSHQVTQMGQEVILRCVPISNHLYFYWYRQILGQKVEFLVSFYNNEISEKSEIFDDQFSVERPDGSNFTLKIRSTKLEDSAMYFCASSVVGINEQFFGPGTRLTVL.

V usage is TRBV24-1 and J usage is TRBJ2-2; D gene ambiguous. CDR1 and CDR2 from the germline V gene are KGHDR and SFDVKD. Between the trimmed V and J ends, which lost 6 bases and 5 bases, there was a span of 15 bases. The CDR3 has 15 residues. For the CDR3, the DNA is TGTGCCACCAGTAGTTCCCAAACCGGGACCGGGGAGCTGTTTTTT. Protein product: CATSSSQTGTGELFF.

This clonotype was seen a handful of times. This rearrangement joins TRBV28 to TRBJ2-6; 7 bases map to TRBD1. CDR1 and CDR2 (germline): MDHEN, SYDVKM. The CDR3 totals 17 residues. The junction had 12 bases not matched to a gene; V was cut back by 7 bases and J by 3 bases. In nucleotides, the CDR3 is TGTGCCAGCACGGGGAAACAGGGGCCCTTTGGGGCCAACGTCCTGACTTTC. Protein sequence: CASTGKQGPFGANVLTF.

CDR3 in DNA: TGTGCCAGCAGCCGAAGCGGGGGGGCCCAATGGGAGACCCAGTACTTC. This encodes CASSRSGGAQWETQYF. The chain has TRBV7-2 and TRBJ2-5; 10 nucleotides agree with TRBD2. Germline V gene lookup returns CDR1 SGHTA and CDR2 FQGNSA. J gave up 5 bases and V 5 bases, and 11 bases lay outside the gene matches. This CDR3 has 16 residues.

V usage is TRBV6-1 and J usage is TRBJ1-5; D is undetermined. Per the germline V gene, CDR1 is MNHNS and CDR2 is SASEGT. The CDR3 is 14 amino acids. V was cut by 3 bases and J by 4 bases, with 10 bases left in between. The CDR3 sequence is CASSDEVGNQPQHF. CDR3 coding DNA: TGTGCCAGCAGTGATGAGGTAGGGAATCAGCCCCAGCATTTT.

The gene calls are TRBV5-5 and TRBJ2-2; D call uncertain. Germline CDR1 is SGHKS and CDR2 is YYEKEE (reference sequence). The V and J ends lost 0 bases and 2 bases respectively, with 8 bases between them. This CDR3 is 15 amino acids long. The CDR3 DNA sequence: TGTGCCAGCAGCTTGGTACAGAGTAACACCGGGGAGCTGTTTTTT. Translated: CASSLVQSNTGELFF.

V gene TRBV19 combines with J gene TRBJ1-1, with 7 nucleotides matching TRBD1. The germline V gene encodes CDR1 LNHDA and CDR2 SQIVND (reference sequence). This CDR3 has 14 residues. Unmatched junction bases numbered 4, after V lost 3 bases and J lost 3 bases. As DNA, the CDR3 is TGTGCCAGTAGTATCACAGGGGCTGACACTGAAGCTTTCTTT. It yields the protein CASSITGADTEAFF.

This clonotype has more than one count but fewer than ten. In DNA form, the CDR3 reads TGCGCCAGCAGCCGGACTAGCGGGGGGGCGGGCAATGAGCAGTTCTTC. This encodes CASSRTSGGAGNEQFF. The rearrangement links TRBV5-1 to TRBJ2-1; TRBD2 aligns across 15 bases. The CDR3 covers 16 residues. Germline values: CDR1 SGHRS, CDR2 YFSETQ. The J segment lost 6 bases and the V segment lost 4 bases, leaving 5 bases of the junction unmatched.

The CDR3 DNA follows: TGTGCCAGCAGCTTAGCTCGGCGGGGGGGCTACAATGAGCAGTTCTTC. It is translated as CASSLARRGGYNEQFF. The chain carries TRBV7-9 and TRBJ2-1; 9 bases fit TRBD2. The CDR3 totals 16 residues. V dropped 0 bases and J dropped 3; count of bases not matched to a gene: 3. CDR1 SEHNR and CDR2 FQNEAQ come from the germline V gene (reference sequence). The variable domain in full, completed from reference TRBV7-9 and TRBJ2-1, reads DTGVSQNPRHKITKRGQNVTFRCDPISEHNRLYWYRQTLGQGPEFLTYFQNEAQLEKSRLLSDRFSAERPKGSFSTLEIQRTEQGDSAMYLCASSLARRGGYNEQFFGPGTRLTVL.

A few counts support this clonotype. The chain uses TRBV4-3 and TRBJ2-5, with a possible D match to TRBD1 (5 bases). The J call is in doubt because the DNA end fits TRBJ2-1 better. Germline CDR1 LGHNA, CDR2 YSLEER. The CDR3 contains 14 residues. The CDR3 protein is CASSQGWGDNEQFF. The CDR3 DNA is TGCGCCAGCAGCCAAGGTTGGGGCGACAATGAGCAGTTCTTC.

This clonotype showed up just once. One end of the junction is discordant with germline, which a read error may explain. The chain carries TRBV6-5 and TRBJ2-1, with 12 positions matching TRBD2. The germline V gene encodes CDR1 MNHEY and CDR2 SVGAGI. This CDR3 spans 14 amino acids. CDR3 residues: CASNPSGGAGEQFF. The CDR3 nucleotides read TGTGCTAGCAACCCTAGCGGGGGGGCCGGTGAGCAGTTCTTC.

Only a few counts were recorded for this clonotype. This sequence joins TRBV20-1 and TRBJ1-1, with D possibly TRBD1 on 5 matching bases. Germline CDR1 reads DFQATT; CDR2 reads SNEGSKA (reference sequence). CDR3 size: 15 residues. Trimming cost V 6 bases and J 0 bases, with 17 bases left between them. For the CDR3, the DNA is TGCAGTGCCGACAGACAGAAAAGACTGAACACTGAAGCTTTCTTT. Translating it yields CSADRQKRLNTEAFF.

The chain uses TRBV10-3 and TRBJ2-4, with 8 bases identical to TRBD1. Trimming cost V 3 bases and J 0 bases; bases outside gene matches: 10. The length of the CDR3 is 18 residues. Germline CDR1 reads ENHRY; CDR2 reads SYGVKD. The CDR3 here is CAISDGDRSAIAKNIQYF. The CDR3 DNA reads TGTGCCATCAGTGATGGGGACAGGTCAGCAATAGCCAAAAACATTCAGTACTTC.

This clonotype showed up just a few times. The CDR3 is CASSFHGSREQFF. The CDR3 DNA sequence: TGTGCCAGCAGTTTCCATGGGTCGCGTGAGCAGTTCTTC. This sequence joins TRBV12-3 or TRBV12-4 and TRBJ2-5; D not certain. The end of the DNA fits TRBJ2-1 better, so the J call may be wrong. This CDR3 comprises 13 residues.

This clonotype was seen more than once but under ten times. This chain links TRBV3-1 with TRBJ1-2; D is ambiguous. This CDR3 is built from 15 residues. The V and J ends lost 3 bases and 2 bases respectively, with 13 bases between them. Per the germline V gene, CDR1 is LGHDT and CDR2 is YNNKEL (reference sequence). The CDR3 loop is CASSQREPSNYGYTF. In nucleotides, the CDR3 is TGTGCCAGCAGCCAGAGGGAGCCCAGCAACTATGGCTACACCTTC.

The V gene is TRBV29-1, the J gene TRBJ2-2, with D uncertain. Germline CDR1 is SQVTM and CDR2 is ANQGSEA. V was pared by 4 bases and J by 0 bases, with 6 bases between. The CDR3 covers 13 residues. CDR3 DNA sequence: TGCAGCGTTGCGATGACGAACACCGGGGAGCTGTTTTTT. It codes for CSVAMTNTGELFF.

The gene calls are TRBV18 and TRBJ1-1, with D unclear. CDR3 length equals 13 residues. V was trimmed by 5 bases and J by 0 bases, leaving 7 bases between them. Germline V CDR1 and CDR2: KGHSH, LQKENI. CDR3 DNA sequence: TGTGCCAGCTCAGGCCCGCTGAACACTGAAGCTTTCTTT. Translating gives CASSGPLNTEAFF. Filled out from reference TRBV18 and TRBJ1-1, the complete variable domain reads NAGVMQNPRHLVRRRGQEARLRCSPMKGHSHVYWYRQLPEEGLKFMVYLQKENIIDESGMPKERFSAEFPKEGPSILRIQQVVRGDSAAYFCASSGPLNTEAFFGQGTRLTVV.

The sample holds a few counts of this clonotype. The chain links TRBV18 to TRBJ2-2; the D is unclear. Trimming pared 5 bases from V and 2 bases from J, leaving 9 bases between. Per the germline V gene, CDR1 is KGHSH and CDR2 is LQKENI. This CDR3 region has 14 residues. CDR3 region: CASSTDPNTGELFF. The DNA of the CDR3 is TGTGCCAGCTCAACAGACCCTAACACCGGGGAGCTGTTTTTT.

The J gene is TRBJ1-2, the V gene TRBV7-3; the match to TRBD1 covers 12 bases. V lost 5 bases and J lost 6; bases outside the gene matches: 1. This CDR3 is built from 13 residues. Germline V CDR1 and CDR2: SGHTA, FQGTGA. The CDR3 region has the DNA TGTGCCAGCAGCGGGACAGGGGGCGATGGCTACACCTTC. The encoded protein is CASSGTGGDGYTF.

The chain uses TRBV20-1 and TRBJ1-1; TRBD1 matches at 7 bases. V shed 5 bases and J 1 base; nucleotides not matched to a gene: 4. The germline V gene encodes CDR1 DFQATT and CDR2 SNEGSKA (reference sequence). The CDR3 is 13 amino acids. CDR3 nucleotide sequence: TGCAGTGCTGAACAGGGGCGGAACACTGAAGCTTTCTTT. This sequence encodes CSAEQGRNTEAFF.

This clonotype has a handful of counts. This chain joins TRBV27 and TRBJ2-7, with TRBD2 matching over 7 bases. The CDR3 has 14 residues. V gave up 6 bases and J gave up 1 base; unmatched junction bases: 6. The germline CDR1 and CDR2 sequences are MNHEY and SMNVEV (reference sequence). As DNA, the CDR3 is TGTGCCAGCAGGGGGGGAGGGTGGTCCTACGAGCAGTACTTC. It encodes CASRGGGWSYEQYF.

This CDR3 reads CASSEAGLAGSDTQYF. The CDR3 DNA reads TGTGCCAGCAGTGAAGCGGGGCTAGCGGGGTCAGATACGCAGTATTTT. V and J are TRBV2 and TRBJ2-3; 9 bases agree with TRBD2. CDR1 SNHLY and CDR2 FYNNEI come from the germline V gene. Germline trimming cut 0 bases from V and 4 bases from J; bases unmatched to any gene: 5. This CDR3 region has 16 residues.

On this clonotype itself: Germline and junction disagree at one end, which may indicate a read error. The rearrangement joins TRBV29-1 to TRBJ2-5; D gene unclear. Germline V gene sequence: CDR1 SQVTM, CDR2 ANQGSEA. The CDR3 covers 15 residues. CDR3 coding DNA: TGCAGCGCTGAACTCGGACGTCTTCTCGTGAAGACCCAGTACTTC. Its protein product is CSAELGRLLVKTQYF.

The chain has TRBV20-1 and TRBJ2-5; D tentatively reads TRBD1 or TRBD2 (5 bases each). Per germline, CDR1 DFQATT and CDR2 SNEGSKA (reference sequence). V was trimmed by 0 bases and J by 2 bases, leaving 10 bases between them. The CDR3 is 14 amino acids. The CDR3 DNA reads TGCAGTGCTAGAGAGGGGGAGCCACAAGAGACCCAGTACTTC. The encoded protein is CSAREGEPQETQYF.

The chain is built from TRBV4-3 and TRBJ2-7, with D possibly TRBD1 on 7 matching bases. The ends were cut back, 0 bases at V and 5 bases at J, with 14 bases in the middle. This CDR3 comprises 15 residues. CDR1 and CDR2 (germline): LGHNA, YSLEER. The CDR3 loop is CASSQDRGATDEQYF. The CDR3 region has the DNA TGCGCCAGCAGCCAAGACAGGGGGGCTACCGACGAGCAGTACTTC.

This clonotype has just a few counts. This chain uses TRBV29-1 with TRBJ2-1, with D tentatively TRBD2 (6 bases). The CDR3 spans 13 residues. Germline loops: CDR1 SQVTM, CDR2 ANQGSEA. The V end lost 6 bases, the J end lost 2 bases, and 11 bases lay between the germline ends. The CDR3 DNA follows: TGCAGCGTCTCCGGCGGGACCTACAATGAGCAGTTCTTC. Its translation is CSVSGGTYNEQFF.

The V call is TRBV29-1, the J call TRBJ1-2; a weak D match, TRBD1 (6 bases). This CDR3 contains 13 residues. V was cut by 6 bases and J by 8 bases, with 19 bases left in between. From germline, CDR1 is SQVTM and CDR2 ANQGSEA. DNA of the CDR3: TGCAGCGTGGGACAACGACAAAACTGGGGCTACACCTTC. This encodes CSVGQRQNWGYTF.

This clonotype has just a few counts. J is TRBJ1-1 and V is TRBV29-1; D possibly corresponds to TRBD1 (6 bases). Germline CDR1 reads SQVTM; CDR2 reads ANQGSEA. V lost 7 bases, J lost 2 bases, and 17 bases lay in between. This CDR3 is built from 14 residues. The CDR3 is CSAGSLQGNTEAFF. The CDR3 region has the DNA TGCAGCGCCGGATCCCTACAGGGAAACACTGAAGCTTTCTTT.